This TCR beta chain was sequenced in a study of blood T cells in healthy people across ages. Through a sample-barcoded 5' primer and a J-beta primer mix, a second PCR was run for 7 to 11 cycles. Every molecule of cDNA carried a tag from a template-switch adaptor with 12 random nucleotides. Via MiXCR, TCRdb re-called the 5' RACE reads, giving one row per CDR3 protein. The table records about 1.6 million distinct CDR3 sequences, about 31% of them present only once. This clonotype has ten or more counts. Its antigen is not known. Study-wide points: Both naive CD4+ cell counts and diversity were greater in long-lived donors than in aged donors.

The CDR3 consists of 11 residues. Germline loops: CDR1 SQVTM, CDR2 ANQGSEA. V gave up 6 bases and J gave up 7 bases, with 10 bases separating them. All donors came from Russia, were Caucasian and healthy, and spanned ages roughly 6 to 95. A minimum of 6 micrograms of total RNA was extracted per sample. The source is a woman in her twenties or thirties in good health. Material for sequencing was blood. The chain combines TRBV29-1 with TRBJ2-1, with D unresolved. In nucleotides, the CDR3 is TGCAGCGTGGCCCCCGGGAATGAGCAGTTCTTC. Its protein product is CSVAPGNEQFF.